This entry is about one TCR beta chain. The source of the sample is a study of technical replicates of blood from a handful of donors. There are 13 residues in the CDR3. CDR1 is SNHLY, CDR2 FYNNEI, per germline. The V end lost 4 bases, the J end lost 3 bases, and 6 bases lay between the germline ends. Sequencing was performed with immunoSEQ multiplex PCR; in TCRdb, only in-frame clones are kept and a portion is missing. The data hold about 61,000 clones, with about 97% observed a single time. The receptor comes from a human donor in good health. This sequence joins TRBV2 and TRBJ1-4, with D unclear. The sequencing sample was made of T cells isolated from PBMCs. The CDR3 bases are TGTGCCAGCAGTGGCGAAGCTAATGAAAAACTGTTTTTT. It yields the protein CASSGEANEKLFF.